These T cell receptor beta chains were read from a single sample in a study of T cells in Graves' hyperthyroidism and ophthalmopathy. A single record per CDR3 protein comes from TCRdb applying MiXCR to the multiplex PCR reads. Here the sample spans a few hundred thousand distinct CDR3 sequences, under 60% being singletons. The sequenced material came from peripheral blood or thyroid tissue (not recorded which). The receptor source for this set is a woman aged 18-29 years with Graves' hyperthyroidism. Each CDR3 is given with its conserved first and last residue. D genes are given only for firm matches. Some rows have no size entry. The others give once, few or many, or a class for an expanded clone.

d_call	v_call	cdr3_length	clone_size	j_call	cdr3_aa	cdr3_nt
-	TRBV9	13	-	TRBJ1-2	CASMSNSIYGYTF	TGTGCCAGCATGAGTAACAGCATCTATGGCTACACCTTC
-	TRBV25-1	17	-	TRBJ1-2	CASSEVGRAGVIYGYTF	TGTGCCAGCAGTGAAGTCGGAAGGGCAGGGGTTATTTATGGCTACACCTTC
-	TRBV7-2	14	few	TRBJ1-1	CASSQVNGNTEAFF	TGTGCCAGCAGCCAAGTTAACGGGAACACTGAAGCTTTCTTT
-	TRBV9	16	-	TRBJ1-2	CASSYRSTDLNYGYTF	TGTGCCAGCAGTTATCGGAGTACAGACCTCAACTATGGCTACACCTTC
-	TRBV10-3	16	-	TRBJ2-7	CASSYSVKGGGYEQYF	TGTGCCAGCAGTTACTCTGTAAAGGGCGGCGGGTACGAGCAGTACTTC
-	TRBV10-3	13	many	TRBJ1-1	CAISAPGGTEAFF	TGTGCCATCAGTGCCCCCGGGGGGACTGAAGCTTTCTTT
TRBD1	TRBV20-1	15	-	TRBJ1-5	CSARDYRGPMQPQHF	TGCAGTGCTAGAGATTACAGGGGCCCCATGCAGCCCCAGCATTTT
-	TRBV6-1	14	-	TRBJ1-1	CASSPRSVNTEAFF	TGTGCCAGCTCCCCGAGATCGGTGAACACTGAAGCTTTCTTT
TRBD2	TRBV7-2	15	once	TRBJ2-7	CASSVSWGGTYEQYF	TGTGCCAGCAGCGTTAGTTGGGGAGGGACCTACGAGCAGTACTTC
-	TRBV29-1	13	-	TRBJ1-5	CSLDPGSDQPQHF	TGCAGCTTGGATCCAGGGTCAGATCAGCCCCAGCATTTT
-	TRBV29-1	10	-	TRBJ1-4	CSLMGEKLFF	TGCAGCCTGATGGGCGAAAAACTGTTTTTT
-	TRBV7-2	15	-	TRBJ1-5	CASSSGAAINQPQHF	TGTGCCAGCAGCTCCGGGGCAGCTATCAATCAGCCCCAGCATTTT
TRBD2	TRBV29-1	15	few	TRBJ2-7	CSVPGLAGGPYEQYF	TGCAGCGTACCGGGACTAGCGGGAGGGCCCTACGAGCAGTACTTC
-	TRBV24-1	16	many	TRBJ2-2	CATSDFRAANTGELFF	TGTGCCACCAGTGATTTTAGGGCCGCGAACACCGGGGAGCTGTTTTTT
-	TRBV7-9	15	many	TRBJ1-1	CASSLEPGLNTEAFF	TGTGCCAGCAGCTTAGAACCAGGGCTGAACACTGAAGCTTTCTTT
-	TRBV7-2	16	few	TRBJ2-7	CASSFGQSIESYEQYF	TGTGCCAGCAGCTTCGGACAGTCGATAGAATCCTACGAGCAGTACTTC
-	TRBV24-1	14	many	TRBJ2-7	CATRTPTQYYEQYF	TGTGCCACCAGGACCCCCACTCAGTACTACGAGCAGTACTTC
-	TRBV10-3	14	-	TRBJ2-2	CASSYLRETGELFF	TGTGCCAGCAGTTACCTTAGGGAGACCGGGGAGCTGTTTTTT
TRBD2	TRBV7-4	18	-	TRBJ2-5	CASSREFSGLAGKETQYF	TGCGCCAGCAGCCGAGAATTTTCGGGACTAGCGGGAAAGGAGACCCAGTACTTC
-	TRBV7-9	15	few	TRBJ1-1	CASSLARTMNTEAFF	TGTGCCAGCAGCTTAGCCCGGACAATGAACACTGAAGCTTTCTTT
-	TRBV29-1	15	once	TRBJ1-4	CSVAFSGGAGEKLFF	TGCAGCGTTGCTTTTAGCGGGGGGGCCGGGGAAAAACTGTTTTTT
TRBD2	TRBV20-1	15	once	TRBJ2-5	CSARRALAATETQYF	TGCAGTGCGAGGAGGGCTCTAGCGGCGACAGAGACCCAGTACTTC
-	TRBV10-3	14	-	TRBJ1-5	CAISGGGSNQPQHF	TGTGCCATCAGCGGGGGCGGAAGCAATCAGCCCCAGCATTTT
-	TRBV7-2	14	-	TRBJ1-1	CASSLGALWTEAFF	TGTGCCAGCAGCTTAGGGGCACTATGGACTGAAGCTTTCTTT
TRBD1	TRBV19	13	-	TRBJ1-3	CASSRDRENTIYF	TGTGCCAGTTCCCGGGACAGGGAGAACACCATATATTTT
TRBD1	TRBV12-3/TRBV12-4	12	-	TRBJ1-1	CASTADRGEAFF	TGTGCCAGCACCGCCGACAGGGGTGAAGCTTTCTTT
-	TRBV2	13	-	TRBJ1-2	CASSLFGTHGYTF	TGTGCCAGCAGTTTATTTGGAACCCATGGCTACACCTTC
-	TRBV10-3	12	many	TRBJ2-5	CAISENGETQYF	TGTGCCATCAGTGAGAACGGAGAGACCCAGTACTTC
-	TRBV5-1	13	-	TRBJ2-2	CASSLAAGGELFF	TGCGCCAGCAGCTTGGCCGCGGGCGGGGAGCTGTTTTTT
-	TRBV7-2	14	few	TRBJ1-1	CASSQVPMNTEAFF	TGTGCCAGCAGCCAAGTCCCGATGAACACTGAAGCTTTCTTT
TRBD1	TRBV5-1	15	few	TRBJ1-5	CASSLNRGRNQPQHF	TGTGCCAGCAGCTTGAACAGGGGGCGTAATCAGCCCCAGCATTTT
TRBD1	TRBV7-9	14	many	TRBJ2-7	CASSLEGTGGEQYF	TGTGCCAGCAGCTTGGAGGGTACAGGGGGCGAGCAGTACTTC
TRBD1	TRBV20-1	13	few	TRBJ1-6	CSAPGQGVSPLHF	TGCAGTGCCCCGGGACAGGGCGTTTCACCCCTCCACTTT